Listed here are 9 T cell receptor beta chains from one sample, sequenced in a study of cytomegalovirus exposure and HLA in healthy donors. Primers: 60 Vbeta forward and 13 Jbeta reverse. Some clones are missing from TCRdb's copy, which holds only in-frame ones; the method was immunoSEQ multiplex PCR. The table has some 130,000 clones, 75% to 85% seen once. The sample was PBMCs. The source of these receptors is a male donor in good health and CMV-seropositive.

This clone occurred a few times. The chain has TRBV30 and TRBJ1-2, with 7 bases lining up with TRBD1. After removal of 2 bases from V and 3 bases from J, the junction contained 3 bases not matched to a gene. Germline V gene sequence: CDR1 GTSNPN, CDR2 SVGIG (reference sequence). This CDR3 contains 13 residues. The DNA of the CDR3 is TGTGCCTGGAGTAAGGGACAGTACTATGGCTACACCTTC. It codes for CAWSKGQYYGYTF.

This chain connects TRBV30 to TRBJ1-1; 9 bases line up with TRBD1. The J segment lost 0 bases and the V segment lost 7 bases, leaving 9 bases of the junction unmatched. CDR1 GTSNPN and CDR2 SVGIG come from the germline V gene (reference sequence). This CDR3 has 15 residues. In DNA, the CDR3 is TGTGCCTCGGGACAGGGACTTTTAGTGAACACTGAAGCTTTCTTT. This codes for CASGQGLLVNTEAFF.

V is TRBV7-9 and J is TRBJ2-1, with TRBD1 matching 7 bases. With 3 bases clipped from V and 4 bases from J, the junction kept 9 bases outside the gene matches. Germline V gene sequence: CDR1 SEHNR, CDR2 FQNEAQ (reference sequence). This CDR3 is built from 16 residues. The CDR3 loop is CASSFAFGTEYNEQFF. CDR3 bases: TGTGCCAGCAGCTTCGCTTTCGGGACAGAGTACAATGAGCAGTTCTTC.

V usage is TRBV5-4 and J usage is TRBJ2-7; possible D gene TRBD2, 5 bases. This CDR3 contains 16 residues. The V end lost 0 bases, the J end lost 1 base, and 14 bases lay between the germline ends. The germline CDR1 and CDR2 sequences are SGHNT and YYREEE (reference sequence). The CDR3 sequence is CASSLGGVLRSYEQYF. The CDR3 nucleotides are TGTGCCAGCAGCTTGGGGGGAGTTTTAAGGTCCTACGAGCAGTACTTC.

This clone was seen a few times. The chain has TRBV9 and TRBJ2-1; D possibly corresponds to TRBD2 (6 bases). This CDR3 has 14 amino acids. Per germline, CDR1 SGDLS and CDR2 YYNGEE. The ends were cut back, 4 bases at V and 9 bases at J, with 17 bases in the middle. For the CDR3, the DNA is TGTGCCAGCAGCCCCTCGCGGGACGGTGCTGAGCAGTTCTTC. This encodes CASSPSRDGAEQFF.

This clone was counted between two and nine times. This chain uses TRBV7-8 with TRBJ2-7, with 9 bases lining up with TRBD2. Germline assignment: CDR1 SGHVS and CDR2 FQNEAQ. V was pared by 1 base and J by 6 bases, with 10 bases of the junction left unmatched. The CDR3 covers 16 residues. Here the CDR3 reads CASSLVTGGRAIEQYF. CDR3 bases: TGTGCCAGCAGCTTAGTCACTGGCGGGAGGGCAATCGAGCAGTACTTC.

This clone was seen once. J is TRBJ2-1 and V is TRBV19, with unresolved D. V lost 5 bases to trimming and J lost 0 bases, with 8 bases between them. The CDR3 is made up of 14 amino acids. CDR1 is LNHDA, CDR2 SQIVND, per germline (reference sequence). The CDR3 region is CASSPVSSYNEQFF. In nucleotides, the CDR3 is TGTGCCAGTAGTCCAGTAAGCTCCTACAATGAGCAGTTCTTC.

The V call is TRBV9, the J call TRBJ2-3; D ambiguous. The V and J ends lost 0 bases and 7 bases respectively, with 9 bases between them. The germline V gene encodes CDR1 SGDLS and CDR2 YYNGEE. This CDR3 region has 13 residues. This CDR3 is CASSVAYSNTQYF. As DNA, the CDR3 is TGTGCCAGCAGCGTAGCCTACTCGAATACGCAGTATTTT.

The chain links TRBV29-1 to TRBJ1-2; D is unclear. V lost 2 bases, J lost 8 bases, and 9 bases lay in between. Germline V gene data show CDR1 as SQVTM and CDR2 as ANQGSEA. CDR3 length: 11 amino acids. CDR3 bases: TGCAGCGTTGAAAGAGGAGAAGGCTACACCTTC. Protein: CSVERGEGYTF.